Each of the 31 T cell receptor beta chains below was sequenced from the same sample in a study of blood T cell repertoires in COVID-19. Clones were read by immunoSEQ multiplex PCR, and TCRdb kept only the in-frame ones, dropping some. The table records tens of thousands of clones, about 90% of them present only once. Sequenced: peripheral blood. These receptors were obtained from a human donor in a cohort sampled during active COVID-19.

This chain uses TRBV15 with TRBJ2-4, with 7 bases that match TRBD1. The CDR3 runs 17 residues. Per germline, CDR1 LNHNV and CDR2 YYDKDF (reference sequence). V gave up 4 bases and J gave up 0 bases; unmatched junction bases: 9. The CDR3 DNA follows: TGTGCCACCAGCATCGGGACAGTTGGGATAGCCAAAAACATTCAGTACTTC. Translated, it gives CATSIGTVGIAKNIQYF.

This clone appeared a single time. The DNA for the CDR3 is TGTGCCAGCAGACGACAGGGTGCCTACAATGAGCAGTTCTTC. Translated, it gives CASRRQGAYNEQFF. The chain employs TRBV28 and TRBJ2-1, with 7 bases aligning to TRBD1. V lost 6 bases to trimming and J lost 2 bases; unmatched junction nucleotides: 4. Germline V lookup: CDR1 MDHEN, CDR2 SYDVKM. The CDR3 has 14 residues.

V is TRBV24-1 and J is TRBJ1-1, with 10 positions matching TRBD1. The V gene end was trimmed by 7 bases and the J gene end by 0 bases; junction bases not matched to a gene: 10. There are 17 residues in the CDR3. CDR1 is KGHDR, CDR2 SFDVKD, per germline. As DNA, the CDR3 is TGTGCCACCAGAAGACAGGGGGCTTTTCTTATGAACACTGAAGCTTTCTTT. Its translation is CATRRQGAFLMNTEAFF.

The J gene is TRBJ2-5, the V gene TRBV28; possible D gene TRBD1, 5 bases. Germline CDR1 MDHEN, CDR2 SYDVKM. The CDR3 consists of 15 residues. The germline V and J ends were trimmed by 2 bases and 2 bases, with 12 bases remaining between them. The CDR3 is CASSLQNRLQETQYF. CDR3 coding DNA: TGTGCCAGCAGTTTACAAAACAGGCTTCAAGAGACCCAGTACTTC.

The V and J genes are TRBV20-1 and TRBJ2-1, with a possible D match to TRBD1 (6 bases). The CDR3 is made up of 11 amino acids. The germline CDR1 and CDR2 sequences are DFQATT and SNEGSKA (reference sequence). In DNA, the CDR3 is TGCAGCGGGACATACTACAATGAGCAGTTCTTC. This sequence encodes CSGTYYNEQFF.

The genes are TRBV20-1 and TRBJ2-1; tentative D call: TRBD2 (5 bases). The CDR3 totals 11 residues. Germline V gene lookup returns CDR1 DFQATT and CDR2 SNEGSKA (reference sequence). The CDR3 nucleotides read TGCACCGCGGGCACGAAAAGGGAGCAGTTCTTC. It translates to CTAGTKREQFF.

This chain joins TRBV9 and TRBJ1-2; 7 bases line up with TRBD1. This CDR3 spans 14 amino acids. From germline, CDR1 is SGDLS and CDR2 YYNGEE. V lost 3 bases to trimming and J lost 6 bases; unmatched junction nucleotides: 8. CDR3 DNA: TGTGCCAGCAGCGCACAGACAGGGACGGATGGCTACACCTTC. This encodes CASSAQTGTDGYTF. Drawing the rest from reference TRBV9 and TRBJ1-2, the complete variable domain is DSGVTQTPKHLITATGQRVTLRCSPRSGDLSVYWYQQSLDQGLQFLIQYYNGEERAKGNILERFSAQQFPDLHSELNLSSLELGDSALYFCASSAQTGTDGYTFGSGTRLTVV.

V and J are TRBV5-1 and TRBJ2-1; 8 nucleotides line up with TRBD2. Germline-derived CDR1 and CDR2 are SGHRS and YFSETQ. With V trimmed by 4 bases and J by 6 bases, 9 bases remained unmatched. This CDR3 spans 15 amino acids. CDR3 loop: CASSPGLVRFNEQFF. CDR3 bases: TGCGCCAGCAGCCCGGGACTAGTTCGATTCAATGAGCAGTTCTTC. The full variable domain, rest sourced from reference TRBV5-1 and TRBJ2-1, is KAGVTQTPRYLIKTRGQQVTLSCSPISGHRSVSWYQQTPGQGLQFLFEYFSETQRNKGNFPGRFSGRQFSNSRSEMNVSTLELGDSALYLCASSPGLVRFNEQFFGPGTRLTVL.

V gene TRBV6-5 combines with J gene TRBJ2-1; 9 bases are a match to TRBD1. Germline trimming cut 6 bases from V and 4 bases from J; bases unmatched to any gene: 7. There are 15 residues in the CDR3. Germline V gene lookup returns CDR1 MNHEY and CDR2 SVGAGI. CDR3 residues: CASRIDRGTYNEQFF. In DNA, the CDR3 is TGTGCCAGCAGAATAGACAGGGGGACTTACAATGAGCAGTTCTTC.

The CDR3 is CASSPNSGTYNEQFF. CDR3 coding DNA: TGTGCCAGCTCACCAAACTCAGGGACCTACAATGAGCAGTTCTTC. The gene calls are TRBV18 and TRBJ2-1; perhaps TRBD1 as D (5 bases). In germline, CDR1 is KGHSH, CDR2 LQKENI. CDR3 length equals 15 residues. Trimming took off 2 bases at V and 2 bases at J, with 10 bases between the two ends. The full variable domain, in which reference TRBV18 and TRBJ2-1 provide the parts outside the CDR3, is NAGVMQNPRHLVRRRGQEARLRCSPMKGHSHVYWYRQLPEEGLKFMVYLQKENIIDESGMPKERFSAEFPKEGPSILRIQQVVRGDSAAYFCASSPNSGTYNEQFFGPGTRLTVL.

CDR3 sequence: CASSVNYGYTF. The DNA of the CDR3 is TGTGCCAGCTCAGTTAACTATGGCTACACCTTC. The chain carries TRBV28 and TRBJ1-2, with unresolved D. This CDR3 has 11 residues. Between the trimmed V and J ends, which lost 8 bases and 1 base, there was a span of 5 bases. From germline, CDR1 is MDHEN and CDR2 SYDVKM.

This chain uses TRBV6-5 with TRBJ2-5, with D unresolved. V lost 5 bases and J lost 1, with 5 bases in between. The V gene's germline CDR1 is MNHEY and CDR2 SVGAGI. CDR3 length equals 12 residues. CDR3 bases: TGTGCCAGCAGTCCCCTCCAAGAGACCCAGTACTTC. This gives the protein CASSPLQETQYF.

This clone has a handful of counts. This chain's CDR3 is CASSRQTGGFTGELFF. CDR3 bases: TGTGCCAGCAGTCGACAGACAGGGGGTTTTACCGGGGAGCTGTTTTTT. V and J are TRBV9 and TRBJ2-2; the match to TRBD1 covers 9 bases. The length of the CDR3 is 16 residues. The V and J ends lost 5 bases and 5 bases, in that order; junction bases with no gene match: 10. Germline CDR1 and CDR2: SGDLS and YYNGEE. The full variable domain, its missing parts supplied by reference TRBV9 and TRBJ2-2, is DSGVTQTPKHLITATGQRVTLRCSPRSGDLSVYWYQQSLDQGLQFLIQYYNGEERAKGNILERFSAQQFPDLHSELNLSSLELGDSALYFCASSRQTGGFTGELFFGEGSRLTVL.

V is TRBV6-6 and J is TRBJ1-3; D remains ambiguous. Germline V gives CDR1 MNHNY, CDR2 SVGAGI (reference sequence). V was trimmed by 5 bases and J by 2 bases, leaving 4 bases between them. The CDR3 sequence is 12 residues long. The CDR3: CASSPAGNTIYF. In nucleotides, the CDR3 is TGTGCCAGCAGTCCCGCTGGAAACACCATATATTTT.

The chain uses TRBV19 and TRBJ1-2; D might be TRBD1 (6 bases). The CDR3 extends over 15 amino acids. CDR1 LNHDA and CDR2 SQIVND come from the germline V gene (reference sequence). The ends were cut back, 6 bases at V and 5 bases at J, with 19 bases in the middle. The CDR3 reads CASSPDRIGSYGYTF. In DNA form, the CDR3 reads TGTGCCAGTAGCCCCGACAGGATTGGGAGTTATGGCTACACCTTC.

The table lists this clone with a few counts. The rearrangement uses TRBV28 and TRBJ1-5, with 8 nucleotides matching TRBD1. The germline gives CDR1 MDHEN, CDR2 SYDVKM. CDR3 length: 13 residues. V dropped 8 bases and J dropped 6; count of bases not matched to a gene: 6. CDR3 coding DNA: TGTGCCAGCCTGACAGGGGTTGGTCAGCCCCAGCATTTT. Its translation: CASLTGVGQPQHF.

The J gene is TRBJ2-4, the V gene TRBV14, with unresolved D. Germline CDR1 is SGHDN and CDR2 is FVKESK. CDR3 length: 14 residues. V was cut by 1 base and J by 8 bases, with 12 bases left in between. The CDR3 is CASSQGAVRDIQYF. DNA for the CDR3: TGTGCCAGCAGCCAAGGCGCTGTACGGGACATTCAGTACTTC.

The chain uses TRBV28 and TRBJ2-1; TRBD2 matches at 13 bases. The CDR3 spans 16 residues. Germline CDR1 and CDR2: MDHEN and SYDVKM. Trimming at V came to 10 bases and at J to 8 bases, leaving 14 bases not matched to a gene. CDR3 loop: CAIEGTSGRASDEQFF. The CDR3 region has the DNA TGTGCCATCGAAGGAACTAGCGGGAGGGCCTCCGATGAGCAGTTCTTC.

The CDR3 here is CASSENRVANTEAFF. As DNA, the CDR3 is TGTGCCAGCAGTGAGAACAGGGTTGCGAACACTGAAGCTTTCTTT. The V and J genes are TRBV6-6 and TRBJ1-1, with D maybe TRBD1 (6 bases). CDR1 MNHNY and CDR2 SVGAGI come from the germline V gene (reference sequence). The CDR3 totals 15 residues. Trimming took 5 bases from V and 1 from J, leaving 14 bases between them.

The rearrangement links TRBV28 to TRBJ1-4; D is perhaps TRBD1 (5 bases). Deletions cut 4 bases from V and 3 bases from J, with 15 bases between. CDR1 and CDR2 (germline): MDHEN, SYDVKM. The CDR3 consists of 16 residues. This CDR3 reads CASSSLAGTPNEKLFF. Written as DNA, the CDR3 is TGTGCCAGCAGTTCCCTGGCGGGGACCCCTAATGAAAAACTGTTTTTT.

This clone was counted only a few times. This rearrangement joins TRBV2 to TRBJ1-5, with D uncertain. Trimming left V 9 bases short and J 0 bases short, with 12 bases between. The CDR3 totals 14 residues. The V gene's germline CDR1 is SNHLY and CDR2 FYNNEI. The chain's CDR3 is CASRERVSNQPQHF. The CDR3, as DNA: TGTGCCAGTCGAGAGAGGGTTAGCAATCAGCCCCAGCATTTT.

This clone came up a few times. The V and J genes are TRBV29-1 and TRBJ2-7; D might be TRBD2 (5 bases). Germline CDR1 reads SQVTM; CDR2 reads ANQGSEA. V lost 5 bases to trimming and J lost 5 bases, with 13 bases between them. The CDR3 runs 12 residues. CDR3 bases: TGCAGCGTTACGGGCGGGTCCCACGAGCAGTACTTC. Translating it yields CSVTGGSHEQYF.

The V gene is TRBV7-2, the J gene TRBJ2-2, with D perhaps TRBD2 (6 bases). Germline V gene data show CDR1 as SGHTA and CDR2 as FQGNSA. This CDR3 has 15 amino acids. Trimming cost V 6 bases and J 4 bases, with 15 bases left between them. CDR3 sequence reads: CASSFPGTPTGELFF. The DNA of the CDR3 is TGTGCCAGCAGTTTCCCTGGGACTCCCACCGGGGAGCTGTTTTTT.

The V gene is TRBV12-5, the J gene TRBJ2-7, with unresolved D. The CDR3 totals 15 residues. Trimming removed 0 bases at V and 1 base at J, with 10 bases between. From germline, CDR1 is LGHNT and CDR2 FRNRAP. CDR3 residues: CASGLVHSSSYEQYF. CDR3 bases: TGTGCTAGTGGTTTGGTACATAGCTCATCCTACGAGCAGTACTTC.

The rearrangement links TRBV28 to TRBJ2-7; 9 positions agree with TRBD1. Germline assignment: CDR1 MDHEN and CDR2 SYDVKM. The CDR3 has 14 amino acids. Trimming took 3 bases from V and 6 from J; bases not matched to a gene: 6. This CDR3 is CASSLLQGAREQYF. The CDR3 DNA is TGTGCCAGCAGTTTGTTACAGGGGGCGCGCGAGCAGTACTTC.

The chain is built from TRBV11-2 and TRBJ1-4; a possible D gene is TRBD1 (5 bases). Germline V gene data show CDR1 as SGHAT and CDR2 as FQNNGV. V gave up 0 bases and J gave up 5 bases, with 13 bases separating them. This CDR3 is 16 amino acids long. The CDR3 reads CASSLDLGGLNEKLFF. CDR3 in DNA: TGTGCCAGCAGCTTAGATCTGGGGGGATTAAATGAAAAACTGTTTTTT. Full variable domain (missing parts from reference TRBV11-2 and TRBJ1-4): EAGVAQSPRYKIIEKRQSVAFWCNPISGHATLYWYQQILGQGPKLLIQFQNNGVVDDSQLPKDRFSAERLKGVDSTLKIQPAKLEDSAVYLCASSLDLGGLNEKLFFGSGTQLSVL.

The DNA of the CDR3 is TGTGCCACCGAGGGACAGACTAACGAGCAGTACTTC. It translates to CATEGQTNEQYF. The J gene is TRBJ2-7, the V gene TRBV2, with 7 bases fitting TRBD1. Germline loops: CDR1 SNHLY, CDR2 FYNNEI. CDR3 length equals 12 residues. V dropped 10 bases and J dropped 5; count of bases not matched to a gene: 8.

This clone has a handful of counts. This chain connects TRBV6-4 to TRBJ2-1; D might be TRBD1 (6 bases). V was cut by 6 bases and J by 7 bases, with 16 bases left in between. Germline V lookup: CDR1 MRHNA, CDR2 SNTAGT. This CDR3 is built from 14 residues. CDR3 amino acids: CASSKGGQINEQFF. The CDR3 region has the DNA TGTGCCAGCAGCAAAGGGGGACAAATTAATGAGCAGTTCTTC.

This chain joins TRBV5-4 and TRBJ1-3, with D possibly matching TRBD1 (6 bases). V was shortened by 5 bases and J by 4 bases, with 10 bases between the two germline ends. From germline, CDR1 is SGHNT and CDR2 YYREEE (reference sequence). The CDR3 loop spans 13 amino acids. The CDR3 region has the DNA TGTGCCAGCAGACAGGGCGACGGAAACACCATATATTTT. Amino acid sequence: CASRQGDGNTIYF. The entire variable domain, with the rest obtained from reference TRBV5-4 and TRBJ1-3, is as follows: ETGVTQSPTHLIKTRGQQVTLRCSSQSGHNTVSWYQQALGQGPQFIFQYYREEENGRGNFPPRFSGLQFPNYSSELNVNALELDDSALYLCASRQGDGNTIYFGEGSWLTVV.

J is TRBJ1-2 and V is TRBV28; D not resolved. Trimming shortened V by 7 bases and J by 4 bases, and 10 bases separated the two germline ends. Germline CDR1 reads MDHEN; CDR2 reads SYDVKM. CDR3 length: 12 amino acids. CDR3 sequence reads: CASKEGGYGYTF. The CDR3 nucleotides read TGTGCCAGCAAAGAGGGTGGCTATGGCTACACCTTC.

This clone was observed a single time. This chain links TRBV6-5 with TRBJ2-7, with TRBD1 matching 8 bases. Germline assignment: CDR1 MNHEY and CDR2 SVGAGI. Losses at the gene ends were 8 bases for V and 4 bases for J; bases not matched to a gene: 10. The CDR3 spans 14 residues. CDR3 amino acids: CASVAGGSGYEQYF. The CDR3 bases are TGTGCCAGCGTGGCAGGGGGCTCTGGGTACGAGCAGTACTTC.